Listed here are 24 T cell receptor beta chains from one sample, sequenced in a study of tumor-infiltrating lymphocytes in localized non-small cell lung cancer. Some clones are missing from TCRdb's copy, which holds only in-frame ones; the method was immunoSEQ multiplex PCR. The repertoire holds 3,000 to 4,000 clones, 50% to 75% seen once, with about a sixth in the top ten. Sample: uninvolved lung tissue not adjacent to the tumor. The receptors were gathered from a human donor with non-small cell lung cancer.

The gene calls are TRBV7-2 and TRBJ2-7, with D possibly being TRBD1 (6 bases). The V gene lost 2 bases and the J gene lost 6 bases, with 17 bases spanning the gap. This CDR3 comprises 15 residues. CDR1 and CDR2 from the germline V gene are SGHTA and FQGNSA. The CDR3 loop is CASSLSQQGWREQYF. CDR3 in DNA: TGTGCCAGCAGCTTATCTCAACAGGGATGGCGCGAGCAGTACTTC.

J is TRBJ2-3 and V is TRBV4-1, with 10 positions matching TRBD2. The CDR3 totals 17 residues. The germline CDR1 and CDR2 sequences are MGHRA and YSYEKL. Trimming cost V 1 base and J 3 bases; bases outside gene matches: 7. CDR3 sequence reads: CASSQAEYSGGTDTQYF. The CDR3 DNA sequence: TGCGCCAGCAGCCAAGCTGAATATAGCGGGGGGACAGATACGCAGTATTTT.

The V gene is TRBV6-5, the J gene TRBJ2-2, with no clear D. CDR3 size: 15 residues. The V gene lost 2 bases and the J gene lost 1 base, with 8 bases spanning the gap. Germline V gene lookup returns CDR1 MNHEY and CDR2 SVGAGI. The CDR3 sequence is CASSYNSGNTGELFF. CDR3 nucleotides: TGTGCCAGCAGTTACAATTCCGGGAACACCGGGGAGCTGTTTTTT.

The rearrangement links TRBV28 to TRBJ2-7; maybe TRBD2 (6 bases). Germline V gives CDR1 MDHEN, CDR2 SYDVKM. The V end was cut by 4 bases, the J end by 3 bases, with 16 bases between. The CDR3 runs 15 residues. The CDR3 region has the DNA TGTGCCAGCAGTTCGCCGGGACTCCACCTCTACGAGCAGTACTTC. Residues: CASSSPGLHLYEQYF.

CDR3 sequence reads: CASSQDTLGGDTGELFF. Written as DNA, the CDR3 is TGCGCCAGCAGCCAAGATACATTGGGGGGCGACACCGGGGAGCTGTTTTTT. The chain carries TRBV4-3 and TRBJ2-2; D may correspond to TRBD1 or TRBD2 (6 bases each). The CDR3 consists of 17 residues. V lost 0 bases and J 3 bases, leaving 14 bases between the germline ends. The germline gives CDR1 LGHNA, CDR2 YSLEER.

Judged by abundance, this clone is medium-sized. This chain connects TRBV29-1 to TRBJ2-2, with 10 bases fitting TRBD1. Per germline, CDR1 SQVTM and CDR2 ANQGSEA. CDR3 length: 16 amino acids. V trimming: 1 base; J trimming: 3 bases; junction bases outside the gene matches: 5. In DNA form, the CDR3 reads TGCAGCGTTGAAGGGTCGGGACAGGGGTACACCGGGGAGCTGTTTTTT. Translating it yields CSVEGSGQGYTGELFF.

The V and J genes are TRBV28 and TRBJ2-1, with D perhaps matching TRBD1 (6 bases). V was cut by 10 bases and J by 10 bases, with 17 bases left in between. CDR3 length: 12 amino acids. The germline CDR1 and CDR2 sequences are MDHEN and SYDVKM. The CDR3 is CATVTGTQEQFF. CDR3 coding DNA: TGTGCCACCGTCACCGGGACACAGGAGCAGTTCTTC.

The rearrangement joins TRBV29-1 to TRBJ1-1, with a weak D call TRBD1 (5 bases). The CDR3 loop spans 13 amino acids. In germline, CDR1 is SQVTM, CDR2 ANQGSEA. The ends were cut back, 8 bases at V and 1 base at J, with 14 bases in the middle. CDR3 in DNA: TGCAGCAGCATCGACAGAAAGAACACTGAAGCTTTCTTT. It encodes CSSIDRKNTEAFF.

The rearrangement links TRBV9 to TRBJ2-1, with D maybe TRBD1 (5 bases). Germline V gene data show CDR1 as SGDLS and CDR2 as YYNGEE. This CDR3 comprises 14 residues. Trimming stripped 4 bases from V and 4 bases from J, with 12 bases between. In DNA form, the CDR3 reads TGTGCCAGCAGCCAGCGACAGAATTACAATGAGCAGTTCTTC. Encoded protein: CASSQRQNYNEQFF. The full variable domain, its missing parts supplied by reference TRBV9 and TRBJ2-1, is DSGVTQTPKHLITATGQRVTLRCSPRSGDLSVYWYQQSLDQGLQFLIQYYNGEERAKGNILERFSAQQFPDLHSELNLSSLELGDSALYFCASSQRQNYNEQFFGPGTRLTVL.

The V call is TRBV19, the J call TRBJ2-4, with 11 bases fitting TRBD1. The CDR3 is made up of 15 amino acids. CDR1 and CDR2 (germline): LNHDA, SQIVND (reference sequence). V was clipped by 3 bases and J by 7 bases; unmatched bases: 5. The DNA for the CDR3 is TGTGCCAGTAGTATCGGACAGGGGGCGAGGAACATTCAGTACTTC. This codes for CASSIGQGARNIQYF. Variable domain in full (rest from reference TRBV19 and TRBJ2-4): DGGITQSPKYLFRKEGQNVTLSCEQNLNHDAMYWYRQDPGQGLRLIYYSQIVNDFQKGDIAEGYSVSREKKESFPLTVTSAQKNPTAFYLCASSIGQGARNIQYFGAGTRLSVL.

The chain uses TRBV19 and TRBJ2-1; no firm D call. The CDR3 length is 15 residues. Trimming left V 5 bases short and J 5 bases short, with 16 bases between. Germline CDR1 LNHDA, CDR2 SQIVND (reference sequence). DNA for the CDR3: TGTGCCAGTAGTCTCGGACCCCTAGAGCACAATGAGCAGTTCTTC. As protein: CASSLGPLEHNEQFF. Together with reference TRBV19 and TRBJ2-1, the CDR3 gives the full variable domain: DGGITQSPKYLFRKEGQNVTLSCEQNLNHDAMYWYRQDPGQGLRLIYYSQIVNDFQKGDIAEGYSVSREKKESFPLTVTSAQKNPTAFYLCASSLGPLEHNEQFFGPGTRLTVL.

The V gene is TRBV4-1, the J gene TRBJ1-2; TRBD1 is a possible D gene (6 bases). V was shortened by 3 bases and J by 4 bases, with 15 bases between the two germline ends. Germline values: CDR1 MGHRA, CDR2 YSYEKL. CDR3 length equals 15 residues. This CDR3 reads CASSHPPRGSYGYTF. The CDR3 DNA is TGCGCCAGCAGCCATCCCCCCAGGGGATCCTATGGCTACACCTTC.

This clone was found a few times. The rearrangement links TRBV7-6 to TRBJ2-2; 8 bases line up with TRBD2. The CDR3 extends over 16 amino acids. Trimming took 5 bases from V and 2 from J; bases not matched to a gene: 7. CDR1 SGHVS and CDR2 FNYEAQ come from the germline V gene. DNA for the CDR3: TGTGCCAGCAGCCCCTACGGGAGGGCAAACACCGGGGAGCTGTTTTTT. Translating gives CASSPYGRANTGELFF.

By share, this clone ranks as medium-sized. This chain uses TRBV7-9 with TRBJ1-5, with D hard to call. CDR1 is SEHNR, CDR2 FQNEAQ, per germline (reference sequence). This CDR3 is built from 12 residues. Between the trimmed V and J ends, which lost 4 bases and 6 bases, there was a span of 7 bases. CDR3 DNA: TGTGCCAGCAGCTCCTCGGCTCAGCCCCAGCATTTT. Translation: CASSSSAQPQHF.

This clone was observed a handful of times. The V gene is TRBV5-1, the J gene TRBJ2-5; D gene ambiguous. The CDR3 covers 14 residues. With 5 bases removed from V and 1 base from J, the gap between germline ends came to 12 bases. Per germline, CDR1 SGHRS and CDR2 YFSETQ. The CDR3 loop reads CASRVRPSQETQYF. CDR3 DNA sequence: TGCGCCAGCAGGGTTAGGCCTAGCCAAGAGACCCAGTACTTC. Using reference TRBV5-1 and TRBJ2-5 for the parts outside the CDR3, the full variable domain is KAGVTQTPRYLIKTRGQQVTLSCSPISGHRSVSWYQQTPGQGLQFLFEYFSETQRNKGNFPGRFSGRQFSNSRSEMNVSTLELGDSALYLCASRVRPSQETQYFGPGTRLLVL.

The V and J genes are TRBV5-5 and TRBJ1-6; the D gene is possibly TRBD1 (5 bases). The CDR3 loop spans 16 amino acids. Germline CDR1 SGHKS, CDR2 YYEKEE (reference sequence). Trimming took off 4 bases at V and 6 bases at J, with 17 bases between the two ends. The CDR3 is CASSPGIGSSNSPLHF. In nucleotides, the CDR3 is TGTGCCAGCAGCCCAGGGATTGGGTCTAGTAATTCACCCCTCCACTTT. The full variable domain, in which reference TRBV5-5 and TRBJ1-6 provide the parts outside the CDR3, is DAGVTQSPTHLIKTRGQQVTLRCSPISGHKSVSWYQQVLGQGPQFIFQYYEKEERGRGNFPDRFSARQFPNYSSELNVNALLLGDSALYLCASSPGIGSSNSPLHFGNGTRLTVT.

This chain connects TRBV13 to TRBJ2-3; TRBD1 aligns across 9 bases. This CDR3 is 15 amino acids long. V gave up 7 bases and J gave up 6 bases; unmatched junction bases: 11. Germline lookup yields CDR1 PRHDT and CDR2 FYEKMQ (reference sequence). DNA of the CDR3: TGTGCCAGCACCTATACGGGACAGGGACCCGATACGCAGTATTTT. Protein: CASTYTGQGPDTQYF.

The V and J genes are TRBV7-8 and TRBJ2-5; D possibly corresponds to TRBD2 (7 bases). From germline, CDR1 is SGHVS and CDR2 FQNEAQ. This CDR3 is built from 16 residues. Trimming removed 0 bases at V and 4 bases at J, with 15 bases between. The CDR3 sequence: CASSLARGGLGETQYF. CDR3 DNA: TGTGCCAGCAGCTTAGCGAGGGGGGGCCTGGGAGAGACCCAGTACTTC.

By its share, this clone is medium-sized. This chain links TRBV28 with TRBJ2-7; 9 nucleotides match TRBD2. CDR3 length: 14 residues. V gave up 8 bases and J gave up 4 bases; unmatched junction bases: 9. In germline, CDR1 is MDHEN, CDR2 SYDVKM. The CDR3: CASGISGGIYEQYF. CDR3 coding DNA: TGTGCCAGCGGGATTAGCGGGGGTATTTACGAGCAGTACTTC.

The chain employs TRBV9 and TRBJ2-7; D tentatively fits TRBD1 or TRBD2 (5 bases each). Germline V CDR1 and CDR2: SGDLS, YYNGEE. The CDR3 runs 13 residues. Trimming left V 3 bases short and J 2 bases short, with 9 bases between. Here the CDR3 DNA reads TGTGCCAGCAGCGCTGGGGGAGCCTACGAGCAGTACTTC. Amino acid sequence: CASSAGGAYEQYF.

The chain links TRBV5-4 to TRBJ2-1, with D perhaps matching TRBD1 or TRBD2 (6 bases each). V was clipped by 4 bases and J by 5 bases, with 19 bases between them. Germline V gene data show CDR1 as SGHNT and CDR2 as YYREEE (reference sequence). The CDR3 covers 16 residues. In DNA, the CDR3 is TGTGCCAGCAGCCCGACCGTTTCGGGGGCTAACAATGAGCAGTTCTTC. Its protein product is CASSPTVSGANNEQFF.

Only one count was recorded for this clone. The rearrangement uses TRBV5-1 and TRBJ2-5, with 9 positions matching TRBD2. Germline V lookup: CDR1 SGHRS, CDR2 YFSETQ. The CDR3 sequence is 16 residues long. V shed 0 bases, J shed 5 bases, and the junction held 8 bases outside the gene matches. The CDR3 DNA reads TGCGCCAGCAGCTTGGAAGGTGCGGGGGGGCAGGAGACCCAGTACTTC. Translated: CASSLEGAGGQETQYF.

This clone came up a few times. This rearrangement joins TRBV6-1 to TRBJ1-5; 9 bases are shared with TRBD1. Germline loops: CDR1 MNHNS, CDR2 SASEGT. The CDR3 totals 13 residues. V lost 5 bases to trimming and J lost 6 bases; unmatched junction nucleotides: 2. CDR3 residues: CASSPTGGQPQHF. As DNA, the CDR3 is TGTGCCAGCAGTCCGACAGGGGGTCAGCCCCAGCATTTT.

This clone was seen just once. The chain has TRBV27 and TRBJ2-3; unclear D gene. Germline V gene sequence: CDR1 MNHEY, CDR2 SMNVEV (reference sequence). The V and J ends lost 5 bases and 3 bases respectively, with 12 bases between them. There are 14 residues in the CDR3. Here the CDR3 reads CASSPLAMTDTQYF. For the CDR3, the DNA is TGTGCCAGCAGTCCCCTGGCGATGACAGATACGCAGTATTTT.